This T cell receptor (beta chain) was sequenced in a study of OX40 agonist ivuxolimab in advanced cancers. Assay: immunoSEQ multiplex PCR; the TCRdb copy retains only in-frame clones and omits some. The sample has 90,000 to 100,000 clones; around 83% are singletons. Sequencing used CD4+ or CD8+ T cells sorted from blood, obtained in a trial of the OX40 agonist ivuxolimab. The TCR sequence derives from an adult with an advanced solid tumor such as melanoma, head and neck, liver or kidney cancer.

CDR3 sequence (DNA): TGTGCCAGTAGTCGGGACAGGGGCCCTTATGGCTACACCTTC. It codes for CASSRDRGPYGYTF. The rearrangement links TRBV19 to TRBJ1-2, with 10 bases matching TRBD1. The CDR3 contains 14 residues. Germline V lookup: CDR1 LNHDA, CDR2 SQIVND (reference sequence). The V segment lost 5 bases and the J segment 5 bases; nucleotides outside the gene matches: 5.